The 8 T cell receptor beta chains below all came from one sample that was sequenced in a study of T cell repertoires in aging, cancer and after chemotherapy. Amplification of TCR beta used genomic DNA extracted from peripheral blood. Rearranged V-D-J TRB sequences were amplified with a mixed TRB-A/B primer pool. Each CDR3 protein gets one entry after TCRdb re-called the multiplex PCR reads with MiXCR. The repertoire holds approximately 6,600 distinct CDR3 sequences, under 30% seen once, with approximately 68% in the top ten. The sequenced material came from blood. The receptors here all came from a human donor with a blood cancer. The donor label of this sample is uncertain.

The V and J genes are TRBV12-3 or TRBV12-4 and TRBJ1-2, with D unresolved. CDR3 size: 12 residues. Deletions cut 5 bases from V and 2 bases from J, with 6 bases between. The CDR3, as DNA: TGTGCCAGCAGTGCGGGGAACTATGGCTACACCTTC. It specifies CASSAGNYGYTF.

The V and J genes are TRBV27 and TRBJ1-6; D not resolved. CDR3 length: 15 residues. CDR1 is MNHEY, CDR2 SMNVEV, per germline (reference sequence). Trimming took off 8 bases at V and 0 bases at J, with 11 bases between the two ends. CDR3: CASGQISSYNSPLHF. The CDR3 DNA is TGTGCCAGCGGGCAAATTAGCTCCTATAATTCACCCCTCCACTTT.

A single count supports this clonotype. The chain's CDR3 is CASSSETGTGNTIYF. The CDR3 DNA follows: TGTGCCAGCAGCTCTGAGACAGGGACTGGAAACACCATATATTTT. J is TRBJ1-3 and V is TRBV6-5; TRBD1 matches 7 bases. Germline CDR1 MNHEY, CDR2 SVGAGI. Germline trimming cut 6 bases from V and 2 bases from J; bases unmatched to any gene: 7. This CDR3 is built from 15 residues.

Many counts were recorded for this clonotype. The chain couples TRBV6-5 to TRBJ1-2; D may be TRBD1 (5 bases). Germline V gene lookup returns CDR1 MNHEY and CDR2 SVGAGI. This CDR3 is 15 amino acids long. Trimming removed 6 bases at V and 8 bases at J, with 22 bases between. CDR3 region: CASRGQARPLGGYTF. CDR3 sequence (DNA): TGTGCCAGCAGAGGACAAGCCAGGCCTCTCGGGGGCTACACCTTC.

The V call is TRBV6-5, the J call TRBJ2-5; 9 nucleotides match TRBD1. This CDR3 has 16 residues. Germline assignment: CDR1 MNHEY and CDR2 SVGAGI. V trimming: 0 bases; J trimming: 2 bases; junction bases outside the gene matches: 4. CDR3 sequence (DNA): TGTGCCAGCAGTTACTCCGGGACAGGGAGACAAGAGACCCAGTACTTC. This codes for CASSYSGTGRQETQYF.

V and J are TRBV13 and TRBJ2-5, with D perhaps matching TRBD1 (6 bases). The V end was cut by 6 bases, the J end by 5 bases, with 10 bases between. The CDR3 is 12 amino acids. From germline, CDR1 is PRHDT and CDR2 FYEKMQ (reference sequence). CDR3 DNA: TGTGCCAGCAGGGGGGCAGGGGAGACCCAGTACTTC. Translated, it gives CASRGAGETQYF.

The CDR3 sequence is CASSTTGGYGAFF. The CDR3 DNA is TGTGCCAGTAGTACGACAGGGGGGTATGGAGCTTTCTTT. V and J are TRBV19 and TRBJ1-1; 9 nucleotides align to TRBD1. Germline V gene lookup returns CDR1 LNHDA and CDR2 SQIVND (reference sequence). The CDR3 is 13 residues long. J lost 10 bases, V lost 4 bases, and 7 bases had no gene match.

As concerns this clonotype: A much larger clone is a single base away; this may be a read error. The genes are TRBV5-6 and TRBJ1-2; D remains unclear. V was trimmed by 3 bases and J by 1 base, leaving 10 bases between them. Germline V CDR1 and CDR2: SGHDT, YYEEEE. The CDR3 has 14 residues. This CDR3 is CASSSRTSNYGYTF. The DNA of the CDR3 is TGTGCCAGCAGCTCACGAACGAGTAACTATGGCTACACCTTC. Drawing the rest from reference TRBV5-6 and TRBJ1-2, the complete variable domain is DAGVTQSPTHLIKTRGQQVTLRCSPKSGHDTVSWYQQALGQGPQFIFQYYEEEERQRGNFPDRFSGHQFPNYSSELNVNALLLGDSALYLCASSSRTSNYGYTFGSGTRLTVV.